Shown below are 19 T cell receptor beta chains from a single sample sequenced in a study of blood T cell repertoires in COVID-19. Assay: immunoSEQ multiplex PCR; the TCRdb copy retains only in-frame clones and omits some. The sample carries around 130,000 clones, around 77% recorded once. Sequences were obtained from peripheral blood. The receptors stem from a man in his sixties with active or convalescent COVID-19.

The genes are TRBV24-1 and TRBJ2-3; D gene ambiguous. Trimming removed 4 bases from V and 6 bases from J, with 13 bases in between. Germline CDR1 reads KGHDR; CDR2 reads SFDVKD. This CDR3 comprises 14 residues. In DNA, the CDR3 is TGTGCCACCAGTGAGGGCTTCTTACCCGATACGCAGTATTTT. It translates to CATSEGFLPDTQYF.

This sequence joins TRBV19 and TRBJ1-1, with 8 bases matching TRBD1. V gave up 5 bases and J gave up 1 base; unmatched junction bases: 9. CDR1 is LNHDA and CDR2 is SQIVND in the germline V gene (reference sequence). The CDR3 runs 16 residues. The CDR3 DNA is TGTGCCAGTAGTCGCTCCCTGGACAGGGCGAACACTGAAGCTTTCTTT. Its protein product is CASSRSLDRANTEAFF.

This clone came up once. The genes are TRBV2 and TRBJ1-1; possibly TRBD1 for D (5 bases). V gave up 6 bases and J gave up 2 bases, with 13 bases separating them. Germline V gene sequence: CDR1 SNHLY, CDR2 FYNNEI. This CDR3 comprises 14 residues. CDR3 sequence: CASRGEVGNTEAFF. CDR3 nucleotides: TGTGCCAGCAGGGGGGAGGTCGGAAACACTGAAGCTTTCTTT. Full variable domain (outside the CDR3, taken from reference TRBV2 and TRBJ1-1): EPEVTQTPSHQVTQMGQEVILRCVPISNHLYFYWYRQILGQKVEFLVSFYNNEISEKSEIFDDQFSVERPDGSNFTLKIRSTKLEDSAMYFCASRGEVGNTEAFFGQGTRLTVV.

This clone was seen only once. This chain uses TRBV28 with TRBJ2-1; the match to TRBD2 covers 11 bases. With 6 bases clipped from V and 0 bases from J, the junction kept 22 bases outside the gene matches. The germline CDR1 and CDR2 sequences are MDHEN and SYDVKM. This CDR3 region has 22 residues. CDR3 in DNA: TGTGCCAGCAGCTTTGTTGGACAGGGAATGACTAGCGGGGTAAACTCCTACAATGAGCAGTTCTTC. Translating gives CASSFVGQGMTSGVNSYNEQFF.

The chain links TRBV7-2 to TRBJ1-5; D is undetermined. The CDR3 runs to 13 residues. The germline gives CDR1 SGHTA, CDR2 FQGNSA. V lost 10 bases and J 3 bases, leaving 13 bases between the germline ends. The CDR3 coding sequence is TGTGCCACCTCCACAGATTACAATCAGCCCCAGCATTTT. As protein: CATSTDYNQPQHF.

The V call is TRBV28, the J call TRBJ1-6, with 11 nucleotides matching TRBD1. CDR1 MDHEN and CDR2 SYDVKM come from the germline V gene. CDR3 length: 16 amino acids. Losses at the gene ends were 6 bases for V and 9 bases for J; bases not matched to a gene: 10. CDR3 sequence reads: CASSHGTGTGGSPLHF. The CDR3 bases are TGTGCCAGCAGCCACGGTACAGGGACAGGGGGTTCACCCCTCCACTTT.

CDR3 residues: CASNRQGTCEQYF. In nucleotides, the CDR3 is TGTGCCAGCAACCGACAGGGTACTTGCGAGCAGTACTTC. The chain uses TRBV6-4 and TRBJ2-7; the match to TRBD1 covers 7 bases. V was clipped by 7 bases and J by 6 bases; unmatched bases: 9. Germline CDR1 is MRHNA and CDR2 is SNTAGT. This CDR3 has 13 amino acids.

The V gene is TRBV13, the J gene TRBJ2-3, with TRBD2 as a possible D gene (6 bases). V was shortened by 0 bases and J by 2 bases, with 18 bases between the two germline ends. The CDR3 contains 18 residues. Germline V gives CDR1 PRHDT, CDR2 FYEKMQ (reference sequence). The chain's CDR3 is CASSLGLRGIETTDTQYF. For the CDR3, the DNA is TGTGCCAGCAGCTTAGGCTTGCGGGGCATCGAAACCACAGATACGCAGTATTTT.

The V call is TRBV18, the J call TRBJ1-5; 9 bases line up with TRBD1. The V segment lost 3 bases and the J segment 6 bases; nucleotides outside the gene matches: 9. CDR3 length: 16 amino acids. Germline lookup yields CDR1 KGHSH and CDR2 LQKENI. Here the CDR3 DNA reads TGTGCCAGCTCACCCAACCGGGACAGGGCGGCTCAGCCCCAGCATTTT. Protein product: CASSPNRDRAAQPQHF.

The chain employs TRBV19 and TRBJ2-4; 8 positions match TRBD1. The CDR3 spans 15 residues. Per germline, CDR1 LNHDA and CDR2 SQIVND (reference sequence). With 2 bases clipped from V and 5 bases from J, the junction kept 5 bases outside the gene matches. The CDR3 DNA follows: TGTGCCAGTAGTATACGCAGGGGGCGCGAAAACATTCAGTACTTC. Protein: CASSIRRGRENIQYF. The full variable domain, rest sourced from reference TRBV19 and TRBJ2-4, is DGGITQSPKYLFRKEGQNVTLSCEQNLNHDAMYWYRQDPGQGLRLIYYSQIVNDFQKGDIAEGYSVSREKKESFPLTVTSAQKNPTAFYLCASSIRRGRENIQYFGAGTRLSVL.

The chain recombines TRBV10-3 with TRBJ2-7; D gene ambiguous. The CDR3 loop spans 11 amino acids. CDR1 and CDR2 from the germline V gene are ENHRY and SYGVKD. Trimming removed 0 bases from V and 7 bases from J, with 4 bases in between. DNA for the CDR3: TGTGCCATCAGTGAGTCCCATGAGCAGTACTTC. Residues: CAISESHEQYF.

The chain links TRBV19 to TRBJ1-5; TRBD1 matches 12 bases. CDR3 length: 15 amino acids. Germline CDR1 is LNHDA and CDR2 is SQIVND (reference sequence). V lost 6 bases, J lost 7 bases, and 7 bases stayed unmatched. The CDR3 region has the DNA TGTGCCAGTAGCGGGGACAGGGGGCTCGGGCAGCCCCAGCATTTT. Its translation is CASSGDRGLGQPQHF.

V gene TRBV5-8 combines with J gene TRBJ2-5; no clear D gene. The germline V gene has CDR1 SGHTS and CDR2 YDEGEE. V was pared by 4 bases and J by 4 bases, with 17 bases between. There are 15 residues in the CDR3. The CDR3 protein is CASSKPGARTETQYF. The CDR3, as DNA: TGTGCCAGCAGCAAACCCGGAGCTCGCACAGAGACCCAGTACTTC.

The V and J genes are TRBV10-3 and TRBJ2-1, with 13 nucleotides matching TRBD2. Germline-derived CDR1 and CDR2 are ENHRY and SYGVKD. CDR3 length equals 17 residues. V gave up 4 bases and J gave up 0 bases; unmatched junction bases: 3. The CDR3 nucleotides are TGTGCCATCAGTGCCGGGACTAGCGGGATCTCCTACAATGAGCAGTTCTTC. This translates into CAISAGTSGISYNEQFF.

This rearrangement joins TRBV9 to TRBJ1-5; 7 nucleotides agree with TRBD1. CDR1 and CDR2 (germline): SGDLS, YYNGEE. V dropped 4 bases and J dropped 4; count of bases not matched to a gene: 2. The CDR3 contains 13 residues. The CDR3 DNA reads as TGTGCCAGCAGCTTACAGGGGAATCAGCCCCAGCATTTT. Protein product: CASSLQGNQPQHF.

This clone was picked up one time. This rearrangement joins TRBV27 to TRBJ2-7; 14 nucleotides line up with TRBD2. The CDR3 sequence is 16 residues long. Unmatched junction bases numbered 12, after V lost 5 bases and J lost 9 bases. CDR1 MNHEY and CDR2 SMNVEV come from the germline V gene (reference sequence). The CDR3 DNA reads TGTGCCAGCAGTCTAGGGACTAGCGGGAGTCTACGAGGGCAGTACTTC. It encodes CASSLGTSGSLRGQYF.

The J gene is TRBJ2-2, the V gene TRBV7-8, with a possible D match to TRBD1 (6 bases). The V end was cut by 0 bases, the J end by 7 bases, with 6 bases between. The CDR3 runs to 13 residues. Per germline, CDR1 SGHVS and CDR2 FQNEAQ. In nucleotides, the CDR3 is TGTGCCAGCAGCTTAGCAGGGGGCGGGGAGCTGTTTTTT. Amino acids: CASSLAGGGELFF.

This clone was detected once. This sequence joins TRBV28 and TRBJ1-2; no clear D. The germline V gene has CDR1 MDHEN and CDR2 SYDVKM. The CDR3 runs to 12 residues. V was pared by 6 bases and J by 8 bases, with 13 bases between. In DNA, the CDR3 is TGTGCCAGCAGCCACGAACCGAGGGGCTACACCTTC. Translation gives CASSHEPRGYTF.

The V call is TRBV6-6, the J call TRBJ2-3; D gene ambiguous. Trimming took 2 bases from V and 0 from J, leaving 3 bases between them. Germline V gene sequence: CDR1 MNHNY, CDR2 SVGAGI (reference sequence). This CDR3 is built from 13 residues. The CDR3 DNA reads TGTGCCAGCAGTTACCCTAGCACAGATACGCAGTATTTT. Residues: CASSYPSTDTQYF.